This TCR beta chain is drawn from a study of T-cell memory formation after mild COVID-19. CDR3 length equals 16 residues. V lost 0 bases and J lost 4, with 13 bases in between. In germline, CDR1 is LGHNA, CDR2 YNFKEQ. This clonotype was seen a few times. TCRdb called the 5' RACE reads again in MiXCR, with one record for every CDR3 protein. The sample lists 300,000 to 400,000 distinct CDR3 sequences, less than 20% occurring once. This chain connects TRBV4-2 to TRBJ1-5, with D tentatively TRBD1 (6 bases). The clonotype comes from a man younger than 30 who had mild COVID-19 (a few samples of this study predate the infection). Cell type and time point are not known. Sequencing was carried out using PBMCs or a T cell subset sorted from them (not recorded which). The CDR3, as DNA: TGTGCCAGCAGCCAAGAAGTGGGGGCAGGTAATCAGCCCCAGCATTTT. Translating gives CASSQEVGAGNQPQHF.